A single sample is the source of the 26 T cell receptor beta chains below, sequenced in a study of cytomegalovirus exposure and HLA in healthy donors. TCRdb's table, derived via immunoSEQ multiplex PCR, lists solely in-frame clones and lacks some. The data show some 140,000 clones, roughly four fifths seen once. Sequencing was performed on PBMCs. These receptor sequences come from a woman in her twenties or thirties in good health and CMV-seronegative.

The rearrangement links TRBV7-2 to TRBJ1-1; TRBD1 might be the D (6 bases). Trimming cost V 3 bases and J 6 bases, with 17 bases left between them. The CDR3 sequence is 15 residues long. Germline-derived CDR1 and CDR2 are SGHTA and FQGNSA. CDR3 in amino acids: CASSFFKAGAAEAFF. CDR3 DNA: TGTGCCAGCAGCTTTTTCAAGGCAGGGGCGGCTGAAGCTTTCTTT.

This chain connects TRBV2 to TRBJ2-1, with 7 bases lining up with TRBD1. Losses at the gene ends were 6 bases for V and 3 bases for J; bases not matched to a gene: 8. CDR1 SNHLY and CDR2 FYNNEI come from the germline V gene. The CDR3 covers 15 residues. This CDR3 is CASSRQGSGYNEQFF. The CDR3 coding sequence is TGTGCCAGCAGCCGACAGGGATCCGGCTACAATGAGCAGTTCTTC.

The V call is TRBV29-1, the J call TRBJ2-7; 12 bases align to TRBD1. The germline V gene encodes CDR1 SQVTM and CDR2 ANQGSEA. Trimming cost V 5 bases and J 4 bases; bases outside gene matches: 6. This CDR3 has 14 amino acids. The CDR3 DNA sequence: TGCAGCGTTCTCCGGGACAGGGGGCAGTACGAGCAGTACTTC. The encoded protein is CSVLRDRGQYEQYF.

Of note for this clone: Other DNA sequences in this specimen translate into the identical CDR3. The chain is built from TRBV2 and TRBJ2-3; tentatively, D is TRBD1 (6 bases). The CDR3 has 14 amino acids. Looked up from germline, CDR1 is SNHLY and CDR2 is FYNNEI. V was cut by 4 bases and J by 0 bases, with 8 bases left in between. The CDR3 spells CASSGGLSTDTQYF. The DNA for the CDR3 is TGTGCCAGCAGTGGGGGGCTGAGCACAGATACGCAGTATTTT.

In this sample, this clone turned up once. The gene calls are TRBV7-2 and TRBJ2-7, with D perhaps matching TRBD2 (5 bases). CDR3 length equals 14 residues. Trimming removed 5 bases from V and 1 base from J, with 12 bases in between. Looked up from germline, CDR1 is SGHTA and CDR2 is FQGNSA. CDR3 DNA sequence: TGTGCCAGCAGCCGCTGGTCGGGGTCCTACGAGCAGTACTTC. It is translated as CASSRWSGSYEQYF.

The genes are TRBV5-1 and TRBJ2-3, with 9 bases fitting TRBD2. The ends lost 4 bases at V and 1 base at J; junction bases unmatched: 4. The CDR3 contains 15 residues. Germline V gene data show CDR1 as SGHRS and CDR2 as YFSETQ. The CDR3 nucleotides read TGCGCCAGCAGCCGCGGGGGGGCCGGCACAGATACGCAGTATTTT. It is translated as CASSRGGAGTDTQYF.

This chain links TRBV19 with TRBJ1-1; maybe TRBD1 (5 bases). Trimming removed 6 bases at V and 5 bases at J, with 13 bases between. The CDR3 has 13 amino acids. Germline V gene data show CDR1 as LNHDA and CDR2 as SQIVND (reference sequence). The CDR3 coding sequence is TGTGCCAGTAGACAGCCTCCAGGGACTGAAGCTTTCTTT. Translated: CASRQPPGTEAFF. Looking up the rest from reference TRBV19 and TRBJ1-1 gives the full variable domain: DGGITQSPKYLFRKEGQNVTLSCEQNLNHDAMYWYRQDPGQGLRLIYYSQIVNDFQKGDIAEGYSVSREKKESFPLTVTSAQKNPTAFYLCASRQPPGTEAFFGQGTRLTVV.

This rearrangement joins TRBV10-3 to TRBJ1-2; TRBD1 might be the D (5 bases). CDR1 is ENHRY and CDR2 is SYGVKD in the germline V gene. The V end lost 2 bases, the J end lost 0 bases, and 10 bases lay between the germline ends. The CDR3 is made up of 15 amino acids. CDR3 loop: CAISETIQANYGYTF. The CDR3 DNA reads TGTGCCATCAGTGAGACGATACAGGCTAACTATGGCTACACCTTC.

The chain is built from TRBV2 and TRBJ2-1, with 7 bases matching TRBD1. J gave up 5 bases and V 9 bases, and 19 bases lay outside the gene matches. The CDR3 covers 17 residues. Germline assignment: CDR1 SNHLY and CDR2 FYNNEI. The CDR3 here is CASRETYFRGLHNEQFF. CDR3 in DNA: TGTGCCAGTCGGGAAACTTATTTTAGGGGGCTCCACAATGAGCAGTTCTTC. The entire variable domain, with the rest obtained from reference TRBV2 and TRBJ2-1, is as follows: EPEVTQTPSHQVTQMGQEVILRCVPISNHLYFYWYRQILGQKVEFLVSFYNNEISEKSEIFDDQFSVERPDGSNFTLKIRSTKLEDSAMYFCASRETYFRGLHNEQFFGPGTRLTVL.

The rearrangement joins TRBV6-4 to TRBJ1-2; 9 positions agree with TRBD1. CDR3 length: 15 residues. V shed 6 bases and J 6 bases; nucleotides not matched to a gene: 11. The V gene's germline CDR1 is MRHNA and CDR2 SNTAGT. The CDR3 reads CASSDPGTGNDGYTF. CDR3 DNA: TGTGCCAGCAGCGACCCCGGGACAGGGAACGATGGCTACACCTTC.

The chain recombines TRBV28 with TRBJ1-5, with 8 bases identical to TRBD1. Germline V gene lookup returns CDR1 MDHEN and CDR2 SYDVKM. CDR3 length: 16 amino acids. V shed 1 base, J shed 7 bases, and the junction held 9 bases outside the gene matches. The chain's CDR3 is CASSLYRGLSGQPQHF. CDR3 coding DNA: TGTGCCAGCAGTTTATACAGGGGGTTGTCTGGACAGCCCCAGCATTTT. Full variable domain (missing parts from reference TRBV28 and TRBJ1-5): DVKVTQSSRYLVKRTGEKVFLECVQDMDHENMFWYRQDPGLGLRLIYFSYDVKMKEKGDIPEGYSVSREKKERFSLILESASTNQTSMYLCASSLYRGLSGQPQHFGDGTRLSIL.

The chain employs TRBV19 and TRBJ1-1; D is undetermined. Germline loops: CDR1 LNHDA, CDR2 SQIVND (reference sequence). The CDR3 contains 13 residues. V lost 7 bases and J lost 1, with 10 bases in between. The CDR3 spells CASKATANTEAFF. DNA of the CDR3: TGTGCCAGTAAGGCAACAGCGAACACTGAAGCTTTCTTT.

The chain uses TRBV9 and TRBJ2-3; a weak D match, TRBD2 (5 bases). Germline CDR1 SGDLS, CDR2 YYNGEE. CDR3 size: 16 residues. V was cut by 4 bases and J by 1 base, with 16 bases left in between. The CDR3 spells CASSKTVGVGTDTQYF. For the CDR3, the DNA is TGTGCCAGCAGCAAGACCGTCGGGGTCGGCACAGATACGCAGTATTTT.

The V gene is TRBV27, the J gene TRBJ1-2; the match to TRBD1 covers 10 bases. Germline V CDR1 and CDR2: MNHEY, SMNVEV (reference sequence). The CDR3 is made up of 14 amino acids. The junction had 8 bases not matched to a gene; V was cut back by 6 bases and J by 7 bases. In DNA, the CDR3 is TGTGCCAGCAGCGTGACAGGGGGCCCTGGTGGCTACACCTTC. Protein product: CASSVTGGPGGYTF.

The chain uses TRBV11-2 and TRBJ2-7; TRBD1 is a possible D gene (6 bases). Germline V gene sequence: CDR1 SGHAT, CDR2 FQNNGV. Deletions cut 3 bases from V and 2 bases from J, with 11 bases between. The CDR3 contains 14 residues. The DNA for the CDR3 is TGTGCCAGCAGCTTCTCAGGGGCAACCTACGAGCAGTACTTC. This translates into CASSFSGATYEQYF. Looking up the rest from reference TRBV11-2 and TRBJ2-7 gives the full variable domain: EAGVAQSPRYKIIEKRQSVAFWCNPISGHATLYWYQQILGQGPKLLIQFQNNGVVDDSQLPKDRFSAERLKGVDSTLKIQPAKLEDSAVYLCASSFSGATYEQYFGPGTRLTVT.

The chain uses TRBV5-4 and TRBJ2-7; 9 bases are a match to TRBD2. This CDR3 region has 14 residues. V gave up 3 bases and J gave up 4 bases; unmatched junction bases: 5. In germline, CDR1 is SGHNT, CDR2 YYREEE (reference sequence). DNA for the CDR3: TGTGCCAGCAGCTACAGCGGGGGGAGGTACGAGCAGTACTTC. This translates into CASSYSGGRYEQYF.

This clone is a singleton in its sample. The chain is built from TRBV9 and TRBJ2-2, with D perhaps matching TRBD2 (5 bases). This CDR3 spans 14 amino acids. From germline, CDR1 is SGDLS and CDR2 YYNGEE. The V end lost 0 bases, the J end lost 6 bases, and 9 bases lay between the germline ends. The CDR3 protein is CASSVVASSGELFF. In DNA, the CDR3 is TGTGCCAGCAGCGTAGTCGCTAGCTCCGGGGAGCTGTTTTTT.

V and J are TRBV27 and TRBJ2-2, with D tentatively TRBD2 (6 bases). The CDR3 loop spans 14 amino acids. In germline, CDR1 is MNHEY, CDR2 SMNVEV (reference sequence). Trimming left V 4 bases short and J 3 bases short, with 9 bases between. In DNA, the CDR3 is TGTGCCAGCAGTTACCGCGGGGACACCGGGGAGCTGTTTTTT. This encodes CASSYRGDTGELFF.

The J gene is TRBJ2-7, the V gene TRBV10-3; TRBD1 agrees at 9 bases. The CDR3 runs 14 residues. CDR1 ENHRY and CDR2 SYGVKD come from the germline V gene. J was trimmed by 0 bases and V by 6 bases; bases with no gene match: 3. The CDR3 protein is CAIRGQGASYEQYF. The CDR3, as DNA: TGTGCCATCAGGGGACAGGGTGCCTCCTACGAGCAGTACTTC.

This clone was picked up one time. The chain has TRBV28 and TRBJ2-5; 8 nucleotides match TRBD1. Germline V gene data show CDR1 as MDHEN and CDR2 as SYDVKM. V lost 5 bases and J lost 5; bases outside the gene matches: 7. CDR3 length: 14 amino acids. In DNA form, the CDR3 reads TGTGCCAGCAGTGCGACAGGGGAGCAGGAGACCCAGTACTTC. This encodes CASSATGEQETQYF.

The chain combines TRBV5-6 with TRBJ1-1; 9 bases align to TRBD1. Germline V lookup: CDR1 SGHDT, CDR2 YYEEEE. The J segment lost 1 base and the V segment lost 4 bases, leaving 8 bases of the junction unmatched. The CDR3 extends over 16 amino acids. CDR3 protein: CASSGGTGKRNTEAFF. CDR3 in DNA: TGTGCCAGCAGCGGAGGGACAGGGAAAAGGAACACTGAAGCTTTCTTT.

This clone was detected once. This sequence joins TRBV5-1 and TRBJ2-5, with 9 bases fitting TRBD1. Looked up from germline, CDR1 is SGHRS and CDR2 is YFSETQ. The ends lost 4 bases at V and 4 bases at J; junction bases unmatched: 14. The CDR3 length is 17 residues. The CDR3 spells CASSGGQGRGGSETQYF. CDR3 in DNA: TGCGCCAGCAGCGGCGGACAGGGGAGAGGAGGGTCAGAGACCCAGTACTTC.

J is TRBJ1-5 and V is TRBV7-2; 8 bases agree with TRBD1. From germline, CDR1 is SGHTA and CDR2 FQGNSA. The CDR3 extends over 14 amino acids. J gave up 4 bases and V 1 base, and 0 bases lay outside the gene matches. The CDR3 is CASSLGQGNQPQHF. As DNA, the CDR3 is TGTGCCAGCAGCTTAGGACAGGGGAATCAGCCCCAGCATTTT.

The chain has TRBV2 and TRBJ1-2, with D possibly TRBD1 on 6 matching bases. In germline, CDR1 is SNHLY, CDR2 FYNNEI. The V and J ends lost 3 bases and 0 bases respectively, with 11 bases between them. This CDR3 has 15 amino acids. The CDR3 loop reads CASSDGGSSNYGYTF. The CDR3 coding sequence is TGTGCCAGCAGTGATGGGGGCTCCTCTAACTATGGCTACACCTTC.

The chain couples TRBV30 to TRBJ1-5, with D possibly being TRBD1 (6 bases). The CDR3 loop spans 13 amino acids. Trimming left V 5 bases short and J 4 bases short, with 12 bases between. Per germline, CDR1 GTSNPN and CDR2 SVGIG (reference sequence). Written as DNA, the CDR3 is TGTGCCTGGGCGTATCAGGGGAATCAGCCCCAGCATTTT. This encodes CAWAYQGNQPQHF. The entire variable domain, with the rest obtained from reference TRBV30 and TRBJ1-5, is as follows: SQTIHQWPATLVQPVGSPLSLECTVEGTSNPNLYWYRQAAGRGLQLLFYSVGIGQISSEVPQNLSASRPQDRQFILSSKKLLLSDSGFYLCAWAYQGNQPQHFGDGTRLSIL.

V gene TRBV7-9 combines with J gene TRBJ1-2, with D unclear. Trimming left V 3 bases short and J 6 bases short, with 14 bases between. The CDR3 runs to 14 residues. CDR1 and CDR2 from the germline V gene are SEHNR and FQNEAQ (reference sequence). The CDR3 coding sequence is TGTGCCAGCAGCTTTTCGGGTGTTGGTGATGGCTACACCTTC. Translated, it gives CASSFSGVGDGYTF.